The entry that follows covers one T cell receptor beta chain sequence. Its matching antigen is unknown. Aged roughly 6 to 100, donors were systemically healthy Caucasians from Russia. Total RNA was extracted at no less than 6 micrograms per sample. The sample is drawn from a study of blood T cells in healthy people across ages. Study at large: About one barcoded beta molecule per two T cells came from capture by template switching. General study findings and limits: Older age went with lower TCR beta diversity per million T cells, in a roughly linear way.

The V gene's germline CDR1 is SEHNR and CDR2 FQNEAQ (reference sequence). Trimming removed 1 base at V and 4 bases at J, with 12 bases between. The CDR3 extends over 15 amino acids. Next came a second PCR, run for about 7 to 12 cycles, which used a sample-barcoded 5' primer along with a J-beta primer mix. TCRdb re-called the 5' RACE reads with MiXCR, one entry per CDR3 protein. The sample shows more than 550,000 distinct CDR3 sequences, about a fifth of them seen only once. Source material: blood. The chain recombines TRBV7-9 with TRBJ2-3, with D perhaps matching TRBD1 or TRBD2 (5 bases each). The receptor was derived from a man between 65 and 85 years old in good health. The CDR3 here is CASSLVFGTSDTQYF. DNA for the CDR3: TGTGCCAGCAGCTTAGTGTTCGGGACGTCAGATACGCAGTATTTT.